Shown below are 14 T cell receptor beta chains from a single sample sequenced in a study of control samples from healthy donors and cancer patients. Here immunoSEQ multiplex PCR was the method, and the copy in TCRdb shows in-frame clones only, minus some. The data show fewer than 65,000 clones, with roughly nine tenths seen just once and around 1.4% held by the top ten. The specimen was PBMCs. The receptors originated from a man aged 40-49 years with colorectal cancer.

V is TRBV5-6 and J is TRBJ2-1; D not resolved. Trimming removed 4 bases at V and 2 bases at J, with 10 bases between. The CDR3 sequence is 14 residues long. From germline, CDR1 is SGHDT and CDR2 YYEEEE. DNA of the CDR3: TGTGCCAGCAGCCCCGAGCAGACCTACAATGAGCAGTTCTTC. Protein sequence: CASSPEQTYNEQFF.

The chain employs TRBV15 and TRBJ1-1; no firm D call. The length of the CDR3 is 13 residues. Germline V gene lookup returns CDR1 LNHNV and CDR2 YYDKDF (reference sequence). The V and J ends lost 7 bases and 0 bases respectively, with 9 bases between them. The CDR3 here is CATTKTLNTEAFF. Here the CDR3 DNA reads TGTGCCACCACCAAGACACTGAACACTGAAGCTTTCTTT.

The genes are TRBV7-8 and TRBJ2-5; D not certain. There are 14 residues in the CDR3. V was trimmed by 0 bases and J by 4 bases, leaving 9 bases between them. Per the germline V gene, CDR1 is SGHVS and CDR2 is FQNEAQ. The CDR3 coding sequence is TGTGCCAGCAGCTTAGCGCATTTACGAGAGACCCAGTACTTC. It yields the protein CASSLAHLRETQYF.

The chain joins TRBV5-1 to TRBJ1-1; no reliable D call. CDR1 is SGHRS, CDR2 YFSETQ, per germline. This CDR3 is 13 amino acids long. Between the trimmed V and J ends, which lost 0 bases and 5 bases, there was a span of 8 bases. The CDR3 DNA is TGCGCCAGCAGCTTGGCGACCCAAACTGAAGCTTTCTTT. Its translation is CASSLATQTEAFF.

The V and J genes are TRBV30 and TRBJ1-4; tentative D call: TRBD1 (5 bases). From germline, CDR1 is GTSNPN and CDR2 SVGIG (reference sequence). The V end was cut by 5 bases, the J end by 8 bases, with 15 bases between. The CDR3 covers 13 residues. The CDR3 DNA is TGTGCCTGGGACAGCGGACTTCCCGAAAAACTGTTTTTT. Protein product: CAWDSGLPEKLFF.

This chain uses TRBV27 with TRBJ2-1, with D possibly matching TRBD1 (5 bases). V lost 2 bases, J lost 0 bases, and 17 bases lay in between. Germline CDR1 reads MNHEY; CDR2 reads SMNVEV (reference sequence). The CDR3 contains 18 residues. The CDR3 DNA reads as TGTGCCAGCAGTTTAACCCAAGGGGTTATTAGCTCCTACAATGAGCAGTTCTTC. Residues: CASSLTQGVISSYNEQFF.

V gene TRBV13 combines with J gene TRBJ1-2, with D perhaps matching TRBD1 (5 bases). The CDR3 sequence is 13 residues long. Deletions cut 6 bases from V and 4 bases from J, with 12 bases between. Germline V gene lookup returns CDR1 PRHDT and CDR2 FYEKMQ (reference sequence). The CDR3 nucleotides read TGTGCCAGCAGTTCCGACAGCCGCTATGGCTACACCTTC. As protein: CASSSDSRYGYTF.

CDR3 DNA: TGCGCCAGCAGCTTGGGACAGGGGGCGGATGGCTACACCTTC. The encoded protein is CASSLGQGADGYTF. V gene TRBV5-1 combines with J gene TRBJ1-2; TRBD1 agrees at 10 bases. This CDR3 spans 14 amino acids. Per germline, CDR1 SGHRS and CDR2 YFSETQ. V lost 0 bases, J lost 6 bases, and 2 bases stayed unmatched.

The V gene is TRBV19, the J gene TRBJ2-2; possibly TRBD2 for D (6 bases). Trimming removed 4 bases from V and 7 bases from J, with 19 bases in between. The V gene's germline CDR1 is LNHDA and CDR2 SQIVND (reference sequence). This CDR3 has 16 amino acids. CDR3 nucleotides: TGTGCCAGTAGTACCCTGCTGCGGGGAGACAGCGGGGAGCTGTTTTTT. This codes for CASSTLLRGDSGELFF.

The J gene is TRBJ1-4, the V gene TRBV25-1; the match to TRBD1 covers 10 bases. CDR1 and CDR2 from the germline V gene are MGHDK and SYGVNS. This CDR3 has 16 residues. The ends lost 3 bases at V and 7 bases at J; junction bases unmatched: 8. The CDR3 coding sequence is TGTGCCAGCAGTGACCCAACGACAGGGGGCGGTGAAAAACTGTTTTTT. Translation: CASSDPTTGGGEKLFF.

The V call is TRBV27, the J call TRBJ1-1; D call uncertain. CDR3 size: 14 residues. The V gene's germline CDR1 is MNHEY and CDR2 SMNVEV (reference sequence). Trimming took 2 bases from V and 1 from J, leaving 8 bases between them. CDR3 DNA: TGTGCCAGCAGTTTACGGCAGACGAACACTGAAGCTTTCTTT. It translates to CASSLRQTNTEAFF.

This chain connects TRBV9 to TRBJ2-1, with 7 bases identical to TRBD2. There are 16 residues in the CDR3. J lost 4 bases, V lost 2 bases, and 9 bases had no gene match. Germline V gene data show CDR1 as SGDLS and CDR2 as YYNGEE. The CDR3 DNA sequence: TGTGCCAGCAGCGTTATGACCCCCGGGGGGTACAATGAGCAGTTCTTC. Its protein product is CASSVMTPGGYNEQFF.

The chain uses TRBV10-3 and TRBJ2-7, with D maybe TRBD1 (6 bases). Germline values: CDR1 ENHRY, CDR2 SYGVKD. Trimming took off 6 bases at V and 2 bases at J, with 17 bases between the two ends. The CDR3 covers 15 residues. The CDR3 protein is CAIRGGSDKPYEQYF. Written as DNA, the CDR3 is TGTGCCATCAGAGGGGGATCAGATAAACCCTACGAGCAGTACTTC.

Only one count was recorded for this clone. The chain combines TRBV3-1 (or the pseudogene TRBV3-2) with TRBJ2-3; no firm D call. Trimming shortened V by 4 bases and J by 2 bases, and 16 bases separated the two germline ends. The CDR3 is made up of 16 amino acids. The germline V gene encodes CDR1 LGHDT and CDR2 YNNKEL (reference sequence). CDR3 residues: CASSRRALESTDTQYF. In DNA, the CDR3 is TGTGCCAGCAGCCGTCGGGCCTTGGAATCCACAGATACGCAGTATTTT.